This T cell receptor (beta chain) was retrieved from a study of T cell changes during pregnancy in multiple sclerosis. Sequencing was performed with immunoSEQ multiplex PCR; in TCRdb, only in-frame clones are kept and a portion is missing. Among over 60,000 clones listed, 90% to 95% were seen once. Trimming took off 1 base at V and 7 bases at J, with 11 bases between the two ends. The CDR3 is 15 residues long. Germline lookup yields CDR1 MNHEY and CDR2 SVGAGI. Material: peripheral blood, obtained in the third trimester of pregnancy. This chain links TRBV6-5 with TRBJ1-6; D might be TRBD1 (5 bases). This clonotype originated in a female donor in good health, enrolled as a control in a pregnancy study. Here the CDR3 DNA reads TGTGCCAGCAGTTACTTCCAGGGTCGAAATTCACCCCTCCACTTT. It codes for CASSYFQGRNSPLHF.